This T cell receptor beta chain was sequenced in a study of T-cell reconstitution after alpha-beta-depleted transplantation in children. This clonotype occurred many times. Library preparation (for TCRbeta) was performed with unique molecular identifiers. One entry per CDR3 protein, called by TCRdb with MiXCR from the PCR reads. The profile covers roughly 610,000 distinct CDR3 sequences, with under 12% appearing a single time and around 4% taken by the ten largest. The CDR3 covers 13 residues. Germline values: CDR1 SQVTM, CDR2 ANQGSEA. This sequence joins TRBV29-1 and TRBJ1-4; possibly TRBD1 for D (6 bases). This clonotype was obtained from a human donor who donated a stem cell graft to a child with acute myeloid leukemia. This specimen was PBMCs from the stem cell graft donor, taken from the stem cell graft. This CDR3 reads CARGGRANEKLFF. CDR3 nucleotides: TGCGCCCGGGGGGGCAGGGCTAATGAAAAACTGTTTTTT.